The 3 T cell receptor beta chains below were found in one sample sequenced in a study of blood T cell repertoires in COVID-19. TCRdb's copy holds only in-frame clones and misses some; the assay was immunoSEQ multiplex PCR. The sample consists of about 330,000 clones, over 75% of them appearing once. The sequenced sample was PBMCs or T cells enriched from blood (not recorded which). The source of these receptors is a man aged 30-40 years who had recovered from COVID-19.

CDR3 DNA: TGTGCCAGTACAGGGACTAGCGGGGTGAATGAGCAGTTCTTC. It encodes CASTGTSGVNEQFF. This chain joins TRBV19 and TRBJ2-1, with 13 bases lining up with TRBD2. Trimming took 7 bases from V and 7 from J; bases not matched to a gene: 4. The CDR3 has 14 amino acids. Germline lookup yields CDR1 LNHDA and CDR2 SQIVND (reference sequence).

The V and J genes are TRBV7-9 and TRBJ2-7, with a possible D match to TRBD2 (6 bases). CDR3 length: 13 residues. In germline, CDR1 is SEHNR, CDR2 FQNEAQ (reference sequence). V shed 3 bases and J shed 2 bases, with 8 bases lying between them. This chain's CDR3 is CASSFGTAYEQYF. Here the CDR3 DNA reads TGTGCCAGCAGCTTCGGGACTGCCTACGAGCAGTACTTC.

This chain links TRBV9 with TRBJ1-4; D is perhaps TRBD1 (6 bases). The CDR3 spans 14 residues. Trimming stripped 0 bases from V and 6 bases from J, with 9 bases between. CDR1 and CDR2 (germline): SGDLS, YYNGEE. This chain's CDR3 is CASSVATGDEKLFF. The CDR3 DNA sequence: TGTGCCAGCAGCGTAGCGACAGGTGATGAAAAACTGTTTTTT.